This T cell receptor beta chain derives from a study of cytomegalovirus exposure and HLA in healthy donors. Study-wide points: In a later analysis, approximately 18,000 TCR beta sequences were associated with HLA alleles at 0.05 false discovery rate. Most of the TCR beta V segments (in an earlier analysis) were productive either about 87% or about 30% of the time.

Details on this clone: Its antigen is unknown.

PCR primers comprised 60 Vbeta and 13 Jbeta primers. The assay was immunoSEQ multiplex PCR, and TCRdb's table has in-frame clones only and misses some. The profile shows about 140,000 clones, around 80% of them singletons. The CDR3 totals 14 residues. The germline V gene has CDR1 SGHAT and CDR2 FQNNGV. J was trimmed by 7 bases and V by 1 base; bases with no gene match: 3. Material: PBMCs. V usage is TRBV11-2 and J usage is TRBJ1-4; TRBD1 matches 7 bases. The source is a man aged 25-45 years in good health and CMV-seropositive. In DNA, the CDR3 is TGTGCCAGCAGCTTAGGACAGGGCCCTGAAAAACTGTTTTTT. Its translation is CASSLGQGPEKLFF.